This T cell receptor beta chain was recorded in a study of Graves' ophthalmopathy and Graves' hyperthyroidism. Scientists amplified the TCR beta CDR3 regions from RNA transcripts. First-round RT-PCR relied on HTBI primers, and a second-round multiplex PCR came next. TCRdb reanalysed the multiplex PCR reads using MiXCR and keeps one entry per CDR3 protein. Of about 400,000 distinct CDR3 sequences listed, about 18% are singletons. Ophthalmopathy donors showed moderate-to-severe activity, CAS ≥3, NOSPECS ≥4 and a duration under 3 months. If patients had other autoimmune diseases, uncontrolled infections, pregnancy or lactation, they were excluded. Germline assignment: CDR1 MNHNS and CDR2 SASEGT. V shed 6 bases and J 3 bases; nucleotides not matched to a gene: 10. This CDR3 region has 15 residues.

This chain connects TRBV6-1 to TRBJ2-7, with TRBD1 identical over 8 bases. The source of this sequence is a woman younger than 35 with Graves' ophthalmopathy. Sequencing used peripheral blood. Written as DNA, the CDR3 is TGTGCCAGCAGCAAGACAGGGGAGAGAGTCTACGAGCAGTACTTC. Translation: CASSKTGERVYEQYF.